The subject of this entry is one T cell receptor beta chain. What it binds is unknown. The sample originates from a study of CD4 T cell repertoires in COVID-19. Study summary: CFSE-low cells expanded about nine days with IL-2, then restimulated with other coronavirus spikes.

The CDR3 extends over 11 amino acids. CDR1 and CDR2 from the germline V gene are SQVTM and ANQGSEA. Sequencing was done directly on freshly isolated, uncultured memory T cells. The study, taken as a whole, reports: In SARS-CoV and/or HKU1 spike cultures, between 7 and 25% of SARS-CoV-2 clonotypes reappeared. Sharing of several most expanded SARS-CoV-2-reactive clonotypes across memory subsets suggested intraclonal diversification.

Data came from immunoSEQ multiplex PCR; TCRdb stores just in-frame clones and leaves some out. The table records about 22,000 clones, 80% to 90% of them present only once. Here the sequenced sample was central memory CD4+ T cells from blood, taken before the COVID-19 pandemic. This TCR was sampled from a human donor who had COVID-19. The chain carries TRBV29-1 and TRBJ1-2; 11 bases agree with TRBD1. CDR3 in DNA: TGCAGTGCCGGGACAGGGGGTGGCTACACCTTC. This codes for CSAGTGGGYTF.